This TCR beta chain was identified during a study of T cells in localized non-small cell lung cancer. Here immunoSEQ multiplex PCR was the method, and the copy in TCRdb shows in-frame clones only, minus some. The sample comprises about 33,000 clones, 75% to 90% of which are singletons, and 3.5% to 5% rests with the top ten. Germline V lookup: CDR1 SNHLY, CDR2 FYNNEI. With V trimmed by 5 bases and J by 5 bases, 9 bases remained unmatched. The CDR3 is 15 amino acids. The source material was peripheral blood, sampled before any cancer treatment. This TCR was recovered from a man aged 40-75 years with stage I lung adenocarcinoma. The chain is built from TRBV2 and TRBJ2-5; 9 nucleotides align to TRBD2. CDR3 bases: TGTGCCAGCAGTTCGGGGCTAGCGGGGTTCGAGACCCAGTACTTC. As protein: CASSSGLAGFETQYF.